Here is one TCR beta chain with its context. Its binding antigen is unknown. Per-base qualities were not stored, and no clone one base away is much larger. This sample includes further DNA sequences coding for the same CDR3. The sample comes from a study of T cell responses to AZD1222 COVID-19 vaccine (dated by TCRdb to the early 2020s). Turning to the overall study: A total of approximately 240 trial participants underwent TCR sequencing, of whom nearly 210 received two doses of AZD1222 and approximately 25 received two doses of the MenACWY control vaccine. Trial participants were enrolled into age subgroups of 18-55, 56-69 and 70-plus years, which contained 148, 28 and 57 TCR-sequenced participants, respectively. Beyond this particular receptor, the publication reports: Reportedly, close to half of the unique spike-specific TCRs recognized epitopes lying outside the regions that are mutated in the B.1.351 and B.1.1.7 variants. Because no day 14 peak-response samples were available, repertoires were characterized only after the peak T cell response. CD4 TCRs associated with the vaccine covered the entire spike protein, and the dominant responses were in regions 160-218 and 743-854. Conclusions about previously exposed vaccinees are limited, since just 5 to 7 AZD1222 recipients were seropositive for SARS-CoV-2 at baseline. Participants were mostly white British, with more females than males. The authors suggested clonal diversity may have been underestimated. The 56-69-year group was small, and its depth increase did not reach significance, likely because of low power. A significant rise in spike-specific TCR breadth and depth was observed after two AZD1222 doses relative to day 0 and relative to MenACWY recipients.

The CDR3 regions of human TCRbeta chains were subjected to immunosequencing. The paper's data handling went like this. Repertoire TCRs were matched against a reference library of SARS-CoV-2-specific TCRs generated with the MIRA antigen-specificity platform. Breadth was defined as the fraction of unique TCRs that were SARS-CoV-2-associated. Depth was defined as the fraction of total T cells that were SARS-CoV-2-associated. Using the MIRA data, each spike-specific TCR was assigned both to the spike region to which the TCR was reactive and to a CD4 or CD8 class. Log10-transformed breadth and depth values were compared by one-way ANOVA with Sidak's multiple comparisons tests. TCRdb limited this immuneACCESS table to in-frame rearrangements with V and J called. A share of clones is missing; checked studies link under half to unresolved V genes, and the rest is unexplained. V and J calls and clone size follow that table, whereas D and trimming were derived from the DNA. For this sample the table gives about 180,000 clones, of which around 94% were detected only once. Around 1.5% of the sample is taken by the ten largest.

The CDR3 runs 13 amino acids, cysteine and phenylalanine included. Kept here is only the CDR3 DNA, which spans 39 bases and is read in frame from base 1. CDR1 and CDR2, looked up from the germline V gene, are MGHRA and YSYEKL. V is clipped by 1 base and J by 3 bases, and the sequence between their germline boundaries is 7 bases long. The intended sense of this specimen's time point label: about 28 days (+/-7) after the second vaccine dose. AZD1222 recipients whose second dose came at about 4 weeks and those whose second dose came at about 12 weeks were combined into one group, since spike-specific TCR depth and breadth did not differ between the two schedules. Vaccinee samples came from UK trials COV001 and COV002, including a single-blind randomized controlled phase 2/3 trial of AZD1222 (ChAdOx1 nCoV-19) in healthy adults. Trial participant PBMC samples were collected at day 0 and day 28 after the second dose for TCRbeta chain sequencing.

The clonotype comes from an adult who received the AZD1222 COVID-19 vaccine. This receptor chain uses TRBV4-1 and TRBJ2-7, with no confidently assigned D gene. The specimen comprised peripheral blood, sampled 28 days after the second AZD1222 dose. The CDR3 protein sequence reads: CASSQGMGYEQYF. The nucleotide sequence is given as TGCGCCAGCAGCCAAGGCATGGGCTACGAGCAGTACTTC.